These 27 T cell receptor beta chains were all obtained from the same sample, sequenced in a study of T cells in localized non-small cell lung cancer. Profiled with immunoSEQ multiplex PCR; TCRdb holds only in-frame clones, not every one. The sample lists 35,000 to 40,000 clones, roughly 82% occurring once. Sequenced material: peripheral blood, taken before any cancer treatment. The receptor set was obtained from a male donor at least 60 years old with stage III squamous cell lung carcinoma.

The chain links TRBV2 to TRBJ1-1; D might be TRBD1 (6 bases). Looked up from germline, CDR1 is SNHLY and CDR2 is FYNNEI. The CDR3 covers 14 residues. V was shortened by 4 bases and J by 2 bases, with 11 bases between the two germline ends. The CDR3 DNA reads TGTGCCAGCAGTGTCGGGGGCTTAAACACTGAAGCTTTCTTT. Amino acids: CASSVGGLNTEAFF.

The chain is built from TRBV11-2 and TRBJ2-5; D possibly corresponds to TRBD2 (7 bases). The CDR3 length is 15 residues. Germline values: CDR1 SGHAT, CDR2 FQNNGV. V lost 2 bases to trimming and J lost 5 bases, with 15 bases between them. CDR3 amino acids: CASSLSGGAVETQYF. CDR3 DNA sequence: TGTGCCAGCAGCTTAAGTGGGGGGGCGGTCGAGACCCAGTACTTC.

This chain links TRBV15 with TRBJ1-1; D unresolved. Germline-derived CDR1 and CDR2 are LNHNV and YYDKDF (reference sequence). This CDR3 is 14 amino acids long. V lost 4 bases to trimming and J lost 1 base, with 10 bases between them. The CDR3 is CATSTTVTNTEAFF. CDR3 in DNA: TGTGCCACCAGCACCACAGTTACGAACACTGAAGCTTTCTTT.

The CDR3 reads CASSVLAGGTYEQYF. CDR3 DNA: TGTGCCAGCAGTGTACTAGCGGGAGGTACTTACGAGCAGTACTTC. V is TRBV6-1 and J is TRBJ2-7; 12 positions match TRBD2. V was pared by 4 bases and J by 4 bases, with 5 bases of the junction left unmatched. The CDR3 loop spans 15 amino acids. Germline V gene lookup returns CDR1 MNHNS and CDR2 SASEGT.

The V and J genes are TRBV6-5 and TRBJ1-1; D is unclear. Germline values: CDR1 MNHEY, CDR2 SVGAGI. The CDR3 consists of 16 residues. Trimming left V 0 bases short and J 0 bases short, with 11 bases between. The CDR3 nucleotides are TGTGCCAGCAGTTACTCGAGAAGGCCCGTGAACACTGAAGCTTTCTTT. This translates into CASSYSRRPVNTEAFF.

The chain links TRBV7-9 to TRBJ1-1; a possible D gene is TRBD1 (5 bases). V lost 5 bases to trimming and J lost 4 bases, with 17 bases between them. This CDR3 has 15 amino acids. Per germline, CDR1 SEHNR and CDR2 FQNEAQ (reference sequence). The CDR3: CASSPPGRSGTEAFF. In DNA form, the CDR3 reads TGTGCCAGCAGCCCCCCGGGGCGTAGTGGCACTGAAGCTTTCTTT.

The J gene is TRBJ2-1, the V gene TRBV19, with D perhaps matching TRBD1 or TRBD2 (5 bases each). The CDR3 sequence is 14 residues long. The V end lost 3 bases, the J end lost 5 bases, and 11 bases lay between the germline ends. CDR1 is LNHDA, CDR2 SQIVND, per germline (reference sequence). CDR3 DNA sequence: TGTGCCAGTAGTATTCCTTGGGGGAACAATGAGCAGTTCTTC. Protein: CASSIPWGNNEQFF.

The CDR3 loop reads CASIPRGGGTPNEQFF. The CDR3 DNA sequence: TGTGCCAGCATCCCTCGGGGCGGGGGGACTCCCAATGAGCAGTTCTTC. The V call is TRBV5-4, the J call TRBJ2-1, with 8 positions matching TRBD2. V shed 6 bases and J 6 bases; nucleotides not matched to a gene: 14. This CDR3 region has 16 residues. Looked up from germline, CDR1 is SGHNT and CDR2 is YYREEE (reference sequence).

The rearrangement joins TRBV30 to TRBJ1-5; a weak D match, TRBD1 (5 bases). The germline gives CDR1 GTSNPN, CDR2 SVGIG (reference sequence). This CDR3 is 16 amino acids long. The germline V and J ends were trimmed by 2 bases and 2 bases, with 16 bases remaining between them. The CDR3, as DNA: TGTGCCTGGAGTTCAGCGACATCGGGGGGCAATCAGCCCCAGCATTTT. It yields the protein CAWSSATSGGNQPQHF. The whole variable domain, remainder taken from reference TRBV30 and TRBJ1-5, is SQTIHQWPATLVQPVGSPLSLECTVEGTSNPNLYWYRQAAGRGLQLLFYSVGIGQISSEVPQNLSASRPQDRQFILSSKKLLLSDSGFYLCAWSSATSGGNQPQHFGDGTRLSIL.

The chain joins TRBV23-1 to TRBJ2-1; TRBD2 might be the D (5 bases). TRBV23-1 belongs to the ORF category, with a function that is uncertain. The CDR3 consists of 16 residues. The V gene lost 3 bases and the J gene lost 0 bases, with 12 bases spanning the gap. The DNA of the CDR3 is TGCGCCAGCAGTCACCAGCGGCTGATCTCCTACAATGAGCAGTTCTTC. Protein sequence: CASSHQRLISYNEQFF.

This chain joins TRBV5-4 and TRBJ1-6, with 8 bases identical to TRBD1. CDR3 size: 14 residues. The ends lost 4 bases at V and 11 bases at J; junction bases unmatched: 8. Per the germline V gene, CDR1 is SGHNT and CDR2 is YYREEE (reference sequence). The CDR3 DNA follows: TGTGCCAGCAGCGGGGACAGGCCCTCGACACCCCTCCACTTT. This gives the protein CASSGDRPSTPLHF.

The chain has TRBV9 and TRBJ1-6; D not certain. V was clipped by 0 bases and J by 2 bases, with 6 bases between them. Germline CDR1 SGDLS, CDR2 YYNGEE. The CDR3 is 15 residues long. DNA for the CDR3: TGTGCCAGCAGCGTAGAGGCGGCCTATAATTCACCCCTCCACTTT. This translates into CASSVEAAYNSPLHF.

This chain joins TRBV19 and TRBJ2-1, with 9 positions matching TRBD2. Germline V gives CDR1 LNHDA, CDR2 SQIVND (reference sequence). With V trimmed by 1 base and J by 10 bases, 5 bases remained unmatched. The CDR3 loop spans 14 amino acids. The CDR3 reads CASSIGGTSREQFF. Here the CDR3 DNA reads TGTGCCAGTAGTATAGGAGGGACTAGCAGGGAGCAGTTCTTC.

This clone showed up just a few times. The J gene is TRBJ1-5, the V gene TRBV6-4, with no clear D. Germline V gene sequence: CDR1 MRHNA, CDR2 SNTAGT. This CDR3 is built from 14 residues. V gave up 2 bases and J gave up 0 bases, with 5 bases separating them. The CDR3: CASSDSYSNQPQHF. For the CDR3, the DNA is TGTGCCAGCAGTGACAGCTATAGCAATCAGCCCCAGCATTTT.

A single count supports this clone. This chain connects TRBV11-2 to TRBJ2-3; D could derive from TRBD1 or TRBD2 (7 bases each). V was trimmed by 9 bases and J by 5 bases, leaving 18 bases between them. The CDR3 covers 14 residues. Per the germline V gene, CDR1 is SGHAT and CDR2 is FQNNGV. The CDR3 is CASEHRGGGDTQYF. In nucleotides, the CDR3 is TGTGCCAGTGAGCACAGGGGCGGGGGAGATACGCAGTATTTT.

V gene TRBV5-4 combines with J gene TRBJ1-2, with 8 bases lining up with TRBD1. The ends lost 1 base at V and 4 bases at J; junction bases unmatched: 12. Germline V gives CDR1 SGHNT, CDR2 YYREEE (reference sequence). The CDR3 covers 17 residues. The CDR3 coding sequence is TGTGCCAGCAGCTTGATCACAGGACAGGGTTCGGGCTATGGCTACACCTTC. As protein: CASSLITGQGSGYGYTF.

The chain links TRBV5-1 to TRBJ2-1, with 8 positions matching TRBD2. Germline lookup yields CDR1 SGHRS and CDR2 YFSETQ. J lost 4 bases, V lost 1 base, and 4 bases had no gene match. The length of the CDR3 is 15 residues. The CDR3 here is CASSLRTSGYNEQFF. In DNA, the CDR3 is TGCGCCAGCAGCTTGCGAACTAGCGGTTACAATGAGCAGTTCTTC.

With regard to this clone: Other DNA sequences in the same sample also yield this CDR3. V usage is TRBV5-1 and J usage is TRBJ1-3; D call uncertain. Trimming took 4 bases from V and 0 from J, leaving 11 bases between them. The CDR3 extends over 15 amino acids. Germline CDR1 is SGHRS and CDR2 is YFSETQ. CDR3 bases: TGCGCCAGCAGCCCCGGAGCGAACTCTGGAAACACCATATATTTT. Translation: CASSPGANSGNTIYF.

The rearrangement uses TRBV2 and TRBJ2-1; D unresolved. The length of the CDR3 is 12 residues. The germline V and J ends were trimmed by 3 bases and 10 bases, with 10 bases remaining between them. The germline CDR1 and CDR2 sequences are SNHLY and FYNNEI. CDR3: CASSDQAVEQFF. The CDR3 nucleotides read TGTGCCAGCAGTGATCAGGCTGTCGAGCAGTTCTTC.

J is TRBJ2-7 and V is TRBV27; D may be TRBD1 (5 bases). Trimming removed 0 bases at V and 7 bases at J, with 13 bases between. CDR1 and CDR2 from the germline V gene are MNHEY and SMNVEV (reference sequence). The CDR3 extends over 14 amino acids. The CDR3 protein is CASSLSQGSREQYF. The CDR3 coding sequence is TGTGCCAGCAGTTTATCTCAGGGCTCGAGGGAGCAGTACTTC.

This rearrangement joins TRBV4-2 to TRBJ2-3; the D is unclear. Germline V gene lookup returns CDR1 LGHNA and CDR2 YNFKEQ. Trimming stripped 5 bases from V and 3 bases from J, with 9 bases between. The CDR3 length is 13 residues. In DNA form, the CDR3 reads TGTGCCAGCAGCTCCTCCCCAACAGATACGCAGTATTTT. This gives the protein CASSSSPTDTQYF.

This chain joins TRBV6-6 and TRBJ2-5; D is possibly TRBD2 (6 bases). Looked up from germline, CDR1 is MNHNY and CDR2 is SVGAGI (reference sequence). The CDR3 runs to 14 residues. The V end lost 6 bases, the J end lost 0 bases, and 11 bases lay between the germline ends. The CDR3 DNA reads as TGTGCCAGCAGGCAACGGGGGAACCAAGAGACCCAGTACTTC. This sequence encodes CASRQRGNQETQYF.

The chain has TRBV4-1 and TRBJ2-1; D could derive from TRBD1 or TRBD2 (7 bases each). Germline loops: CDR1 MGHRA, CDR2 YSYEKL. The CDR3 is 17 residues long. Trimming took 3 bases from V and 5 from J, leaving 20 bases between them. The CDR3 spells CASSHFQAGQPNNEQFF. The CDR3 region has the DNA TGCGCCAGCAGCCATTTTCAAGCGGGACAGCCAAACAATGAGCAGTTCTTC.

The chain joins TRBV9 to TRBJ2-2; no clear D. This CDR3 is built from 15 residues. V lost 0 bases and J 1 base, leaving 7 bases between the germline ends. Looked up from germline, CDR1 is SGDLS and CDR2 is YYNGEE. The CDR3 coding sequence is TGTGCCAGCAGCGTAGGCCCGGGGAACACCGGGGAGCTGTTTTTT. It yields the protein CASSVGPGNTGELFF. The whole variable domain, remainder taken from reference TRBV9 and TRBJ2-2, is DSGVTQTPKHLITATGQRVTLRCSPRSGDLSVYWYQQSLDQGLQFLIQYYNGEERAKGNILERFSAQQFPDLHSELNLSSLELGDSALYFCASSVGPGNTGELFFGEGSRLTVL.

CDR3 residues: CASSFGEMNEQFF. The CDR3 DNA follows: TGTGCCAGCAGCTTCGGGGAAATGAATGAGCAGTTCTTC. The V gene is TRBV7-3, the J gene TRBJ2-1; D may be TRBD2 (5 bases). Trimming removed 3 bases at V and 7 bases at J, with 10 bases between. There are 13 residues in the CDR3. Germline values: CDR1 SGHTA, CDR2 FQGTGA.

This chain uses TRBV6-4 with TRBJ2-1, with unresolved D. V gave up 3 bases and J gave up 0 bases, with 9 bases separating them. The CDR3 sequence is 15 residues long. CDR1 and CDR2 from the germline V gene are MRHNA and SNTAGT. This chain's CDR3 is CASSETLSSYNEQFF. The CDR3 region has the DNA TGTGCCAGCAGTGAAACCCTGAGCTCCTACAATGAGCAGTTCTTC.

This chain links TRBV6-6 with TRBJ2-7, with D maybe TRBD2 (5 bases). The CDR3 is 11 residues long. The V gene lost 6 bases and the J gene lost 6 bases, with 9 bases spanning the gap. CDR1 and CDR2 from the germline V gene are MNHNY and SVGAGI (reference sequence). CDR3 nucleotides: TGTGCCAGCAGGGAGGAGAGCGAGCAGTACTTC. Its translation: CASREESEQYF.